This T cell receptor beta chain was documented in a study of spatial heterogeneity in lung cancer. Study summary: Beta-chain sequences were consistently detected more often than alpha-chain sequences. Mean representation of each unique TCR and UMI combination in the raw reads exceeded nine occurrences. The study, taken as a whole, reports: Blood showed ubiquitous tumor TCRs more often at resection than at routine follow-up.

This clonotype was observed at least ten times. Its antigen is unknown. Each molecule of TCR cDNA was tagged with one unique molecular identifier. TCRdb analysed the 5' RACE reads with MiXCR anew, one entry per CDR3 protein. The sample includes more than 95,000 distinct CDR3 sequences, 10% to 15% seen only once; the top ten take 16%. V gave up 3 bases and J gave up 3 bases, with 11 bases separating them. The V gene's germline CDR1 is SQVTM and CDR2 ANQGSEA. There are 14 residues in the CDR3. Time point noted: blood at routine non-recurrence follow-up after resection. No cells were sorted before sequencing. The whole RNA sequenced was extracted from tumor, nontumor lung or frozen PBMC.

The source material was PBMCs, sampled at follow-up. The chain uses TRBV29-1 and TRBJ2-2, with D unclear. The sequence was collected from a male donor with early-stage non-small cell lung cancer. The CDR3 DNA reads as TGCAGCGTTGAGCCGGGCAGCTACACCGGGGAGCTGTTTTTT. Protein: CSVEPGSYTGELFF.